The next 26 T cell receptor beta chains were all read from a single sample in a study of regulatory T cells in long-lasting Graves disease. Time point meaning: newly diagnosed GD, antithyroid drugs for less than 3 months. PBMCs provided the RNA from which the TCR library was made. Arm-PCR of CDR3 regions and iRepertoire HTBI primers were the basis on which TCR beta libraries were built. Each CDR3 protein gets one entry after TCRdb re-called the multiplex PCR reads with MiXCR. The table includes about 420,000 distinct CDR3 sequences, about 17% detected once. These same records also appear under a second study, on T cells in Graves' hyperthyroidism and ophthalmopathy.

This specimen was peripheral blood mononuclear cells (PBMCs), taken at new diagnosis, from a patient treated with antithyroid drugs. The source is a woman in her late teens or twenties with Graves disease.

In this sample, this clonotype turned up a few times. This chain connects TRBV14 to TRBJ1-4; no clear D. The V end was cut by 1 base, the J end by 5 bases, with 2 bases between. The CDR3 contains 12 residues. The germline CDR1 and CDR2 sequences are SGHDN and FVKESK. This CDR3 reads CASSQGNEKLFF. CDR3 nucleotides: TGTGCCAGCAGCCAAGGGAATGAAAAACTGTTTTTT.

This clonotype was found many times. V usage is TRBV7-2 and J usage is TRBJ2-3, with TRBD2 matching 7 bases. This CDR3 comprises 15 residues. The germline gives CDR1 SGHTA, CDR2 FQGNSA. The trim removed 2 bases at V and 1 base at J, leaving 3 bases unmatched. The CDR3 reads CASSLRGRGTDTQYF. The DNA of the CDR3 is TGTGCCAGCAGCTTACGGGGGAGGGGCACAGATACGCAGTATTTT.

This chain uses TRBV6-1 with TRBJ2-1, with 7 bases fitting TRBD2. V trimming: 7 bases; J trimming: 8 bases; junction bases outside the gene matches: 14. The CDR3 loop spans 15 amino acids. CDR1 MNHNS and CDR2 SASEGT come from the germline V gene. CDR3 DNA: TGTGCCAGCACCAACCGTGGCGGGAGTGAGGATGAGCAGTTCTTC. It yields the protein CASTNRGGSEDEQFF.

Many counts were recorded for this clonotype. The rearrangement joins TRBV7-3 to TRBJ2-3; 15 bases map to TRBD2. After removal of 1 base from V and 0 bases from J, the junction contained 5 bases not matched to a gene. In germline, CDR1 is SGHTA, CDR2 FQGTGA. The CDR3 length is 19 residues. The CDR3 loop is CASSLKGTSGRLSTDTQYF. The CDR3 DNA sequence: TGTGCCAGCAGCTTAAAAGGGACTAGCGGGAGGTTGAGCACAGATACGCAGTATTTT. The full variable domain, completed using reference TRBV7-3 and TRBJ2-3, is GAGVSQTPSNKVTEKGKYVELRCDPISGHTALYWYRQSLGQGPEFLIYFQGTGAADDSGLPNDRFFAVRPEGSVSTLKIQRTERGDSAVYLCASSLKGTSGRLSTDTQYFGPGTRLTVL.

On this clonotype itself: With a much larger clone just one base away, this may be a read error. The chain has TRBV20-1 and TRBJ2-7, with TRBD2 matching over 11 bases. V lost 4 bases and J lost 7; bases outside the gene matches: 12. CDR1 is DFQATT, CDR2 SNEGSKA, per germline (reference sequence). The CDR3 has 15 amino acids. The CDR3 bases are TGCAGTGCTAAAAGGGGGACTAGCGGTGGCAATGAGCAGTACTTC. Protein: CSAKRGTSGGNEQYF.

There are many counts of this clonotype. The V call is TRBV29-1, the J call TRBJ2-7; D may be TRBD2 (5 bases). This CDR3 spans 13 amino acids. Trimming shortened V by 8 bases and J by 0 bases, and 14 bases separated the two germline ends. CDR1 and CDR2 (germline): SQVTM, ANQGSEA. In nucleotides, the CDR3 is TGCAGCACCACGGGAACAGACTCCTACGAGCAGTACTTC. Translated: CSTTGTDSYEQYF.

The chain has TRBV9 and TRBJ2-7, with D unclear. V lost 0 bases and J 4 bases, leaving 11 bases between the germline ends. Germline values: CDR1 SGDLS, CDR2 YYNGEE. CDR3 length equals 14 residues. CDR3 DNA: TGTGCCAGCAGCGTAGGTACCCCGGGTTACGAGCAGTACTTC. Its translation: CASSVGTPGYEQYF.

This clonotype was recorded at least ten times. J is TRBJ1-2 and V is TRBV2; D is unresolved. From germline, CDR1 is SNHLY and CDR2 FYNNEI. This CDR3 is built from 11 residues. Trimming pared 8 bases from V and 7 bases from J, leaving 11 bases between. CDR3 region: CASVARGGYTF. The CDR3 coding sequence is TGTGCCAGCGTGGCCCGGGGTGGCTACACCTTC.

This clonotype was counted a single time. The conserved phenylalanine or tryptophan normally closing the CDR3 is absent here, so this likely arose from a read error. The limits of the CDR3 on the DNA are not certain, so only TCRdb's listed CDR3 is given. The gene calls are TRBV11-2 and TRBJ1-2; TRBD1 is the table's D call and was not checked against the DNA. With termini counted, the CDR3 has 14 amino acids. Germline CDR1 SGHAT, CDR2 FQNNGV. CDR3 sequence reads: CASSPDRGFVGDTL.

This CDR3 reads CSASGGGEQFF. CDR3 sequence (DNA): TGCAGTGCTAGTGGGGGGGGTGAGCAGTTCTTC. The V and J genes are TRBV20-1 and TRBJ2-1; TRBD2 matches 7 bases. With V trimmed by 3 bases and J by 9 bases, 2 bases remained unmatched. The CDR3 runs 11 residues. Germline CDR1 reads DFQATT; CDR2 reads SNEGSKA (reference sequence).

This clonotype has a count of ten or more. The J gene is TRBJ2-7, the V gene TRBV28; D call uncertain. The V end was cut by 7 bases, the J end by 2 bases, with 6 bases between. CDR3 length equals 11 residues. The germline gives CDR1 MDHEN, CDR2 SYDVKM. The CDR3 sequence: CASKNPYEQYF. In DNA form, the CDR3 reads TGTGCCAGCAAAAATCCCTACGAGCAGTACTTC.

This clonotype was seen repeatedly, ten times or more. This chain links TRBV6-1 with TRBJ2-1; 7 bases map to TRBD1. CDR1 and CDR2 from the germline V gene are MNHNS and SASEGT. Trimming at V came to 6 bases and at J to 2 bases, leaving 7 bases not matched to a gene. The CDR3 consists of 15 residues. CDR3 sequence (DNA): TGTGCCAGCAGCAGCGAAGGACAGGCCTACAATGAGCAGTTCTTC. Translation gives CASSSEGQAYNEQFF.

This clonotype appeared a few times. This chain links TRBV30 with TRBJ2-5; D might be TRBD1 or TRBD2, each matching 5 bases. CDR3 size: 15 residues. Deletions cut 1 base from V and 1 base from J, with 13 bases between. The germline gives CDR1 GTSNPN, CDR2 SVGIG (reference sequence). The chain's CDR3 is CAWSDGAAIQETQYF. The DNA for the CDR3 is TGTGCCTGGAGTGACGGGGCAGCAATCCAAGAGACCCAGTACTTC.

The V call is TRBV11-2, the J call TRBJ2-1; D possibly corresponds to TRBD1 (5 bases). Germline lookup yields CDR1 SGHAT and CDR2 FQNNGV. The CDR3 contains 17 residues. The germline V and J ends were trimmed by 5 bases and 3 bases, with 20 bases remaining between them. CDR3 loop: CASSQGRVGDLYNEQFF. The CDR3 nucleotides are TGTGCCAGCAGCCAAGGCCGCGTAGGGGATCTCTACAATGAGCAGTTCTTC. The complete variable domain, with remaining parts taken from reference TRBV11-2 and TRBJ2-1, reads EAGVAQSPRYKIIEKRQSVAFWCNPISGHATLYWYQQILGQGPKLLIQFQNNGVVDDSQLPKDRFSAERLKGVDSTLKIQPAKLEDSAVYLCASSQGRVGDLYNEQFFGPGTRLTVL.

This clonotype has a handful of counts. This chain joins TRBV29-1 and TRBJ2-2, with 12 bases matching TRBD2. V trimming: 7 bases; J trimming: 5 bases; junction bases outside the gene matches: 11. The germline CDR1 and CDR2 sequences are SQVTM and ANQGSEA. CDR3 length: 16 residues. This CDR3 is CSALTSGSRRTGELFF. The CDR3 region has the DNA TGCAGCGCCCTGACTAGCGGGAGCCGGAGAACCGGGGAGCTGTTTTTT.

This clonotype was seen at least ten times. The V call is TRBV12-3 or TRBV12-4, the J call TRBJ1-1; possibly TRBD1 for D (6 bases). The V end was cut by 6 bases, the J end by 7 bases, with 9 bases between. The CDR3 runs 11 residues. CDR3 protein: CASRLTGEAFF. DNA of the CDR3: TGTGCCAGCAGGTTGACAGGTGAAGCTTTCTTT.

Regarding this clonotype: One base away lies a much larger clone, so this may be a sequencing read error. This CDR3 is missing its conserved last phenylalanine or tryptophan, likely due to a read error. The chain is built from TRBV7-9 and TRBJ1-6, with D possibly TRBD1 on 5 matching bases. The CDR3 is 13 amino acids. CDR1 and CDR2 (germline): SEHNR, FQNEAQ (reference sequence). V was shortened by 5 bases and J by 9 bases, with 11 bases between the two germline ends. In DNA, the CDR3 is TGTGCCAGCAGCCCTTCGGGGGGTTCACCCCTCCACTCT. The encoded protein is CASSPSGGSPLHS.

With regard to this clonotype: Germline is not matched at one junction end, which may reflect a read error. This chain joins TRBV6-2 or TRBV6-3 and TRBJ2-3, with 12 bases aligning to TRBD2. The germline CDR1 and CDR2 sequences are MNHEY and SVGEGT. There are 17 residues in the CDR3. The CDR3 reads CASSRSTSGSRTGTQYF. The CDR3 bases are TGTGCCAGCAGTCGGTCGACTAGCGGGAGTAGGACAGGTACGCAGTATTTT.

This clonotype was observed many times. This rearrangement joins TRBV28 to TRBJ2-7; D may be TRBD1 or TRBD2 (5 bases each). Germline V gene sequence: CDR1 MDHEN, CDR2 SYDVKM. CDR3 length: 14 amino acids. The V end was cut by 3 bases, the J end by 7 bases, with 16 bases between. The CDR3 spells CASSFGTSRFEQYF. The CDR3 coding sequence is TGTGCCAGCAGTTTTGGGACGTCCCGGTTTGAGCAGTACTTC. The full variable domain, in which reference TRBV28 and TRBJ2-7 provide the parts outside the CDR3, is DVKVTQSSRYLVKRTGEKVFLECVQDMDHENMFWYRQDPGLGLRLIYFSYDVKMKEKGDIPEGYSVSREKKERFSLILESASTNQTSMYLCASSFGTSRFEQYFGPGTRLTVT.

The chain couples TRBV5-1 to TRBJ2-7, with D tentatively TRBD1 (5 bases). Germline loops: CDR1 SGHRS, CDR2 YFSETQ. CDR3 size: 14 residues. The V end lost 7 bases, the J end lost 0 bases, and 14 bases lay between the germline ends. The CDR3 DNA reads TGCGCCAGCCAAGACAGTTCGAGCTCCTACGAGCAGTACTTC. This gives the protein CASQDSSSSYEQYF.

This chain links TRBV28 with TRBJ2-1; 12 positions match TRBD2. This CDR3 has 15 amino acids. The V segment lost 6 bases and the J segment 7 bases; nucleotides outside the gene matches: 7. Germline loops: CDR1 MDHEN, CDR2 SYDVKM. The CDR3 nucleotides read TGTGCCAGCAGCACCCTAGCGGGAGGGAGAAATGAGCAGTTCTTC. It encodes CASSTLAGGRNEQFF.

This clonotype has ten or more counts. The rearrangement links TRBV5-1 to TRBJ1-5, with 8 bases matching TRBD1. CDR1 is SGHRS and CDR2 is YFSETQ in the germline V gene. V lost 4 bases to trimming and J lost 2 bases; unmatched junction nucleotides: 20. CDR3 length: 20 amino acids. The CDR3 reads CASSPYPRGRDFGGNQPQHF. The CDR3 bases are TGCGCCAGCAGCCCGTACCCCAGGGGGCGCGATTTCGGTGGCAATCAGCCCCAGCATTTT.

V and J are TRBV30 and TRBJ2-1, with 14 bases lining up with TRBD2. With 5 bases clipped from V and 4 bases from J, the junction kept 7 bases outside the gene matches. Looked up from germline, CDR1 is GTSNPN and CDR2 is SVGIG (reference sequence). The CDR3 loop spans 16 amino acids. CDR3: CAWSWTSGRLYNEQFF. The CDR3 DNA is TGTGCCTGGTCTTGGACTAGCGGGAGGTTATACAATGAGCAGTTCTTC.

The chain combines TRBV6-5 with TRBJ2-7, with TRBD1 identical over 8 bases. Germline loops: CDR1 MNHEY, CDR2 SVGAGI. CDR3 length: 16 amino acids. The V and J ends lost 4 bases and 5 bases, in that order; junction bases with no gene match: 13. CDR3: CASSFSTGGVRDEQYF. Here the CDR3 DNA reads TGTGCCAGCAGTTTCTCAACAGGGGGAGTAAGGGACGAGCAGTACTTC.

This chain uses TRBV6-1 with TRBJ2-1, with D unresolved. The germline V and J ends were trimmed by 6 bases and 3 bases, with 15 bases remaining between them. CDR3 size: 15 residues. Germline V gene data show CDR1 as MNHNS and CDR2 as SASEGT. Here the CDR3 DNA reads TGTGCCAGCAGCGAACTCCAAACCTACTACAATGAGCAGTTCTTC. Amino acids: CASSELQTYYNEQFF.

This clonotype was detected only a few times. This chain links TRBV6-1 with TRBJ2-1, with 10 bases aligning to TRBD1. From germline, CDR1 is MNHNS and CDR2 SASEGT. The CDR3 consists of 14 residues. J gave up 2 bases and V 6 bases, and 1 base lay outside the gene matches. In DNA form, the CDR3 reads TGTGCCAGCAGCGGACAGGGGGCCTACAATGAGCAGTTCTTC. It specifies CASSGQGAYNEQFF.